This TCR beta chain originates from a study of shared clonotypes between healthy human individuals. Points from the study as a whole: Clonotype sharing among donors likely depends on sequencing depth.

A remark on this clone: Its target is not known.

Clones were sequenced by immunoSEQ multiplex PCR, and TCRdb holds only the in-frame ones, with some missing. The table has around 720,000 clones, around 73% seen once; the top ten hold around 1.8%. V lost 2 bases and J lost 7, with 13 bases in between. The CDR3 runs 13 residues. Germline V gene data show CDR1 as SGHKS and CDR2 as YYEKEE (reference sequence). The sequence was collected from a woman aged 25 to 45 in good health. Material for sequencing was memory CD4+ T cells sorted from blood. Stated subset: CD45RA-negative fraction. The chain uses TRBV5-5 and TRBJ2-7; D is uncertain. CDR3: CASSFERQGEQYF. In DNA, the CDR3 is TGTGCCAGCAGCTTCGAAAGGCAAGGGGAGCAGTACTTC.